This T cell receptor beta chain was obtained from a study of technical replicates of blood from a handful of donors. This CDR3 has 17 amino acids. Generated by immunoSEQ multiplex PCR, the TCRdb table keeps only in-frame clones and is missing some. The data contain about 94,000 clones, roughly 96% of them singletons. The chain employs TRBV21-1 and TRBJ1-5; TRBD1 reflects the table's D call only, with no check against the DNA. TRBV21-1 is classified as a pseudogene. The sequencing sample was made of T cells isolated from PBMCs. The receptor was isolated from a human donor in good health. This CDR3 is CASSKGSLLGDHQPQHF. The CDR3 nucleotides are TGTGCCAGCAGCAAAGGCAGTCTTTTAGGGGATCATCAGCCCCAGCATTTT.